This T cell receptor beta chain was profiled in a study of technical replicates of blood from a handful of donors. The germline V gene has CDR1 MGHRA and CDR2 YSYEKL. The junction had 10 bases not matched to a gene; V was cut back by 4 bases and J by 9 bases. The CDR3 loop spans 15 amino acids. Produced via immunoSEQ multiplex PCR; TCRdb's table is partial and in-frame only. The sample consists of around 92,000 clones, approximately 95% of them appearing once. The specimen was T cells isolated from PBMCs. This receptor was taken from a human donor in good health. This chain joins TRBV4-1 and TRBJ2-1; 9 nucleotides align to TRBD2. CDR3 residues: CASSPGSGGPGEQFF. DNA of the CDR3: TGCGCCAGCAGCCCCGGCAGCGGGGGGCCCGGTGAGCAGTTCTTC.